The following is a T cell receptor beta chain sequence with its context. Sampling of blood occurred at baseline, cycle 4 day 1, and cycle 7 day 1. These data come from a study of OX40 agonist ivuxolimab in advanced cancers. Study details: Anti-PD-1, anti-PD-L1 or anti-CTLA-4 therapy given earlier was allowed, and 35% to 50% had some.

Germline CDR1 reads SGDLS; CDR2 reads YYNGEE. The CDR3 sequence is 15 residues long. V lost 3 bases to trimming and J lost 6 bases; unmatched junction nucleotides: 8. The table came from immunoSEQ multiplex PCR; TCRdb's copy has only in-frame clones and leaves some out. The table lists 60,000 or so clones, about nine tenths of them singletons. Specimen: CD4+ or CD8+ T cells sorted from blood, collected in a trial of the OX40 agonist ivuxolimab. The chain recombines TRBV9 with TRBJ1-5; TRBD1 matches at 8 bases. This receptor was identified in an adult with an advanced solid tumor such as melanoma, head and neck, liver or kidney cancer. CDR3 DNA: TGTGCCAGCAGCGCGCAGGGGGCGCAGAGTCAGCCCCAGCATTTT. Translated: CASSAQGAQSQPQHF.